The table lists the clone carrying this T cell receptor beta chain with a count of one. The method was immunoSEQ multiplex PCR; TCRdb's version includes in-frame clones alone and lacks a portion of them. This table holds fewer than 85,000 clones, 90% to 98% found once. This record belongs to a study of technical replicates of blood from a handful of donors. The CDR3 sequence is 14 residues long. V was shortened by 8 bases and J by 1 base, with 9 bases between the two germline ends. The germline V gene has CDR1 MNHEY and CDR2 SMNVEV (reference sequence). The TCR comes from a human donor in good health. The sample taken for sequencing was T cells isolated from PBMCs. The chain uses TRBV27 and TRBJ2-6; D remains ambiguous. The CDR3 reads CASRRWSGANVLTF. CDR3 coding DNA: TGTGCCAGCCGCCGGTGGTCTGGGGCCAACGTCCTGACTTTC.